Below are 21 T cell receptor beta chains sequenced from a single sample in a study of blood T cell repertoires in COVID-19. Assay used: immunoSEQ multiplex PCR; TCRdb lists only in-frame clones, some missing. The repertoire holds more than 85,000 clones, with less than 75% as singletons. The sample taken for sequencing was peripheral blood. Receptors originate from a woman aged 60-75 years with acute or convalescent COVID-19.

The chain employs TRBV2 and TRBJ1-1; TRBD1 might be the D (6 bases). Germline V gene lookup returns CDR1 SNHLY and CDR2 FYNNEI. The CDR3 runs 13 residues. V lost 10 bases, J lost 4 bases, and 16 bases lay in between. The CDR3 DNA sequence: TGTGCCAACACCAGAGAAGGGGGCACTGAAGCTTTCTTT. Translating gives CANTREGGTEAFF. Drawing the rest from reference TRBV2 and TRBJ1-1, the complete variable domain is EPEVTQTPSHQVTQMGQEVILRCVPISNHLYFYWYRQILGQKVEFLVSFYNNEISEKSEIFDDQFSVERPDGSNFTLKIRSTKLEDSAMYFCANTREGGTEAFFGQGTRLTVV.

The CDR3 region has the DNA TGCGCCAGCAGCCAGCGCCGGGACAGGGACACAGATACGCAGTATTTT. Its translation is CASSQRRDRDTDTQYF. The chain has TRBV4-1 and TRBJ2-3, with TRBD1 matching over 9 bases. Germline lookup yields CDR1 MGHRA and CDR2 YSYEKL. J lost 2 bases, V lost 3 bases, and 6 bases had no gene match. This CDR3 region has 16 residues.

V gene TRBV19 combines with J gene TRBJ1-3; 9 bases match TRBD1. V dropped 7 bases and J dropped 4; count of bases not matched to a gene: 8. The germline CDR1 and CDR2 sequences are LNHDA and SQIVND (reference sequence). There are 15 residues in the CDR3. The CDR3 loop is CASTGDRVRGNTIYF. DNA for the CDR3: TGTGCCAGTACCGGGGACAGGGTACGCGGAAACACCATATATTTT.

This chain uses TRBV7-8 with TRBJ1-1, with a possible D match to TRBD1 (6 bases). The CDR3 runs to 17 residues. The germline CDR1 and CDR2 sequences are SGHVS and FQNEAQ. V was trimmed by 5 bases and J by 2 bases, leaving 21 bases between them. CDR3 region: CASSPEWGRRDNTEAFF. CDR3 bases: TGTGCCAGCAGCCCAGAGTGGGGGCGAAGAGACAACACTGAAGCTTTCTTT.

This clone has just one count. CDR3 loop: CATSLPQGGDEQYF. The CDR3, as DNA: TGTGCCACCTCACTCCCGCAGGGGGGAGACGAGCAGTACTTC. The chain uses TRBV28 and TRBJ2-7; a possible D gene is TRBD1 (7 bases). This CDR3 comprises 14 residues. Germline assignment: CDR1 MDHEN and CDR2 SYDVKM. V lost 10 bases and J lost 5, with 21 bases in between.

The chain employs TRBV5-1 and TRBJ2-3; TRBD1 matches 8 bases. This CDR3 comprises 18 residues. J gave up 1 base and V 5 bases, and 15 bases lay outside the gene matches. Looked up from germline, CDR1 is SGHRS and CDR2 is YFSETQ. This chain's CDR3 is CASRAGTGVNYGTDTQYF. The CDR3 DNA sequence: TGCGCCAGCAGGGCCGGGACAGGAGTTAACTATGGCACAGATACGCAGTATTTT.

V gene TRBV4-1 combines with J gene TRBJ1-5; TRBD1 aligns across 7 bases. V was clipped by 0 bases and J by 4 bases; unmatched bases: 3. Germline values: CDR1 MGHRA, CDR2 YSYEKL. The CDR3 runs 15 residues. CDR3 sequence (DNA): TGCGCCAGCAGCCAAGACGACAGGGTAAATCAGCCCCAGCATTTT. Translated: CASSQDDRVNQPQHF.

This clone was detected once. The V gene is TRBV29-1, the J gene TRBJ2-2; D perhaps matches TRBD1 (5 bases). Trimming took 6 bases from V and 7 from J, leaving 15 bases between them. CDR1 is SQVTM and CDR2 is ANQGSEA in the germline V gene. This CDR3 spans 13 amino acids. CDR3 protein: CSVLGRADGELFF. CDR3 DNA: TGCAGCGTCCTCGGCAGGGCCGACGGGGAGCTGTTTTTT.

This clone has only a few counts. The chain carries TRBV20-1 and TRBJ2-7, with a possible D match to TRBD2 (6 bases). Germline lookup yields CDR1 DFQATT and CDR2 SNEGSKA (reference sequence). The CDR3 spans 11 residues. V was shortened by 4 bases and J by 4 bases, with 8 bases between the two germline ends. The CDR3 protein is CSAMEGYEQYF. CDR3 bases: TGCAGTGCTATGGAGGGGTACGAGCAGTACTTC.

This clone has only a few counts. The chain employs TRBV18 and TRBJ1-6; TRBD1 matches at 8 bases. Germline loops: CDR1 KGHSH, CDR2 LQKENI. J gave up 8 bases and V 5 bases, and 11 bases lay outside the gene matches. The CDR3 extends over 16 amino acids. The CDR3 coding sequence is TGTGCCAGCTCAGCAGGACAGGGCACTCGGGATTCACCCCTCCACTTT. Encoded protein: CASSAGQGTRDSPLHF. Combining the CDR3 with reference TRBV18 and TRBJ1-6 gives the whole variable domain NAGVMQNPRHLVRRRGQEARLRCSPMKGHSHVYWYRQLPEEGLKFMVYLQKENIIDESGMPKERFSAEFPKEGPSILRIQQVVRGDSAAYFCASSAGQGTRDSPLHFGNGTRLTVT.

This chain joins TRBV5-1 and TRBJ1-5; a possible D gene is TRBD1 (5 bases). CDR3 length: 14 amino acids. Germline V gene data show CDR1 as SGHRS and CDR2 as YFSETQ. V lost 0 bases and J 6 bases, leaving 10 bases between the germline ends. CDR3 region: CASSLEGRGQPQHF. In DNA form, the CDR3 reads TGCGCCAGCAGCTTGGAGGGTAGGGGTCAGCCCCAGCATTTT.

The chain recombines TRBV7-2 with TRBJ1-6; possibly TRBD1 for D (5 bases). In germline, CDR1 is SGHTA, CDR2 FQGNSA. Trimming removed 0 bases at V and 6 bases at J, with 12 bases between. The CDR3 loop spans 16 amino acids. The CDR3 here is CASSLAGRALNSPLHF. In DNA form, the CDR3 reads TGTGCCAGCAGCTTAGCGGGCAGGGCCCTTAATTCACCCCTCCACTTT.

This chain joins TRBV19 and TRBJ1-6, with TRBD1 identical over 7 bases. With V trimmed by 2 bases and J by 6 bases, 4 bases remained unmatched. CDR1 and CDR2 from the germline V gene are LNHDA and SQIVND (reference sequence). There are 15 residues in the CDR3. The CDR3, as DNA: TGTGCCAGTAGTATACGGGACAGACCTAATTCACCCCTCCACTTT. The encoded protein is CASSIRDRPNSPLHF.

V gene TRBV15 combines with J gene TRBJ2-2, with TRBD2 matching 7 bases. J was trimmed by 6 bases and V by 5 bases; bases with no gene match: 9. The germline CDR1 and CDR2 sequences are LNHNV and YYDKDF (reference sequence). There are 15 residues in the CDR3. The CDR3 DNA reads TGTGCCACCAGCCCAGGCAGAGGGAGGGCCGGGGAGCTGTTTTTT. Protein sequence: CATSPGRGRAGELFF.

The chain carries TRBV2 and TRBJ2-1; 8 bases align to TRBD1. CDR3 length: 14 amino acids. Unmatched junction bases numbered 7, after V lost 5 bases and J lost 7 bases. From germline, CDR1 is SNHLY and CDR2 FYNNEI. CDR3 sequence: CASSFTGGRNEQFF. As DNA, the CDR3 is TGTGCCAGCAGTTTCACAGGGGGGAGGAATGAGCAGTTCTTC.

The chain couples TRBV5-8 to TRBJ2-2; 10 bases are shared with TRBD1. Per germline, CDR1 SGHTS and CDR2 YDEGEE. Trimming removed 1 base from V and 6 bases from J; junction bases left unmatched: 6. This CDR3 is 16 amino acids long. The chain's CDR3 is CASSLWGQGFPGELFF. CDR3 nucleotide sequence: TGTGCCAGCAGCTTGTGGGGACAGGGGTTCCCCGGGGAGCTGTTTTTT.

This rearrangement joins TRBV24-1 to TRBJ2-7, with D unresolved. Looked up from germline, CDR1 is KGHDR and CDR2 is SFDVKD. The CDR3 covers 13 residues. V was shortened by 3 bases and J by 1 base, with 6 bases between the two germline ends. The CDR3 reads CATSDAGSYEQYF. DNA of the CDR3: TGTGCCACCAGTGATGCCGGTTCCTACGAGCAGTACTTC.

The V gene is TRBV18, the J gene TRBJ1-5, with D perhaps TRBD1 (5 bases). This CDR3 has 13 residues. Between the trimmed V and J ends, which lost 4 bases and 4 bases, there was a span of 8 bases. CDR1 KGHSH and CDR2 LQKENI come from the germline V gene. DNA of the CDR3: TGTGCCAGCTCACAGGACAAGAATCAGCCCCAGCATTTT. Translating gives CASSQDKNQPQHF.

The chain links TRBV4-2 to TRBJ2-1; TRBD2 aligns across 7 bases. The CDR3 covers 16 residues. Germline values: CDR1 LGHNA, CDR2 YNFKEQ. The J segment lost 0 bases and the V segment lost 6 bases, leaving 8 bases of the junction unmatched. CDR3 sequence (DNA): TGTGCCAGCAGTCGAGCCCCGGGGGGCTCCTACAATGAGCAGTTCTTC. Its protein is CASSRAPGGSYNEQFF.

This chain uses TRBV27 with TRBJ1-1; 7 bases map to TRBD1. The CDR3 runs 14 residues. The germline CDR1 and CDR2 sequences are MNHEY and SMNVEV (reference sequence). Trimming at V came to 3 bases and at J to 3 bases, leaving 4 bases not matched to a gene. As DNA, the CDR3 is TGTGCCAGCAGTTTCCAGGGACAGCACACTGAAGCTTTCTTT. Protein: CASSFQGQHTEAFF.

The table lists this clone with a few counts. The chain carries TRBV23-1 and TRBJ1-4; TRBD1 might be the D (6 bases). TRBV23-1 is sorted into the ORF group, with uncertain function. Trimming shortened V by 6 bases and J by 8 bases, and 10 bases separated the two germline ends. The CDR3 sequence is 12 residues long. DNA of the CDR3: TGCGCCAGCAGACAGGGAAACGAAAAACTGTTTTTT. As protein: CASRQGNEKLFF.